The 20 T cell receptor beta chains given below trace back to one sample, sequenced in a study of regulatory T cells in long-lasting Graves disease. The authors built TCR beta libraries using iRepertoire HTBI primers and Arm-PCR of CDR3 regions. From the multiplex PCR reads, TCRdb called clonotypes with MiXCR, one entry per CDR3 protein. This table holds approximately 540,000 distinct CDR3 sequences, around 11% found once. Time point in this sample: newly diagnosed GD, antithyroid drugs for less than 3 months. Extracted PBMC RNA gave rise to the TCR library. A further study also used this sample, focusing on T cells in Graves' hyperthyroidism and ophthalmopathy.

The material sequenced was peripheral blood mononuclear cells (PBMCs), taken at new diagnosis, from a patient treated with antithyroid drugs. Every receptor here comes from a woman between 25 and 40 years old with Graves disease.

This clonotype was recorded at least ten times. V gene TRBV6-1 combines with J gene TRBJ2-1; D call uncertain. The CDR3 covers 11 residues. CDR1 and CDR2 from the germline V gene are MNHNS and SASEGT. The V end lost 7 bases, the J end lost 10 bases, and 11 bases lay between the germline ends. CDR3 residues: CASTVGVEQFF. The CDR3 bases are TGTGCCAGCACCGTCGGAGTGGAGCAGTTCTTC.

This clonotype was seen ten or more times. This chain's CDR3 is CASSLSGLGLADTQYF. DNA of the CDR3: TGTGCCAGCAGTTTATCGGGGTTGGGACTAGCGGATACGCAGTATTTT. The chain has TRBV27 and TRBJ2-3, with 10 bases fitting TRBD2. The CDR3 runs to 16 residues. The junction had 6 bases not matched to a gene; V was cut back by 0 bases and J by 6 bases. Germline-derived CDR1 and CDR2 are MNHEY and SMNVEV (reference sequence).

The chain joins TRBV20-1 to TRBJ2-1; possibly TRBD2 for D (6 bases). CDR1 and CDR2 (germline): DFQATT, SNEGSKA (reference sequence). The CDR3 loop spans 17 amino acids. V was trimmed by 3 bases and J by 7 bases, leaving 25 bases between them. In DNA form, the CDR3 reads TGCAGTGCTAGGGGGGGTCTAGGTCCTGTTCTCCAGAATGAGCAGTTCTTC. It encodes CSARGGLGPVLQNEQFF.

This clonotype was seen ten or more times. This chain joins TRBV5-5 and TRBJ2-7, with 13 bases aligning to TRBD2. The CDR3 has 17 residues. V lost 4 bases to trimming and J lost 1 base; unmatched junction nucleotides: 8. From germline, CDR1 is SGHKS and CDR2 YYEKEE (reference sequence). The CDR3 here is CASSPRTSGSSSYEQYF. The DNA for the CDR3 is TGTGCCAGCAGCCCCAGGACTAGCGGGAGTAGTTCCTACGAGCAGTACTTC. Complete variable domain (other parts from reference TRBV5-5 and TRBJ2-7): DAGVTQSPTHLIKTRGQQVTLRCSPISGHKSVSWYQQVLGQGPQFIFQYYEKEERGRGNFPDRFSARQFPNYSSELNVNALLLGDSALYLCASSPRTSGSSSYEQYFGPGTRLTVT.

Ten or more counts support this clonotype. As DNA, the CDR3 is TGTGCCAGCAGTGGGGTCGAGCTCGGGGCCCTCCACTTT. Residues: CASSGVELGALHF. This chain connects TRBV2 to TRBJ1-6; D is uncertain. The V gene lost 4 bases and the J gene lost 14 bases, with 15 bases spanning the gap. The CDR3 contains 13 residues. The germline V gene has CDR1 SNHLY and CDR2 FYNNEI.

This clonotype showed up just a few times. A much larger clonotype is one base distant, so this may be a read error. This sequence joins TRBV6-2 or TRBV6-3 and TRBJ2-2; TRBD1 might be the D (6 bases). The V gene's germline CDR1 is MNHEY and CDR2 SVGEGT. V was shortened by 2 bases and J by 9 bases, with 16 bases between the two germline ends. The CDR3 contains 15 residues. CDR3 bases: TGTGCCAGCAGTTACGGGGGCCGGGTAACCAGGGAGCTGTTTTTT. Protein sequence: CASSYGGRVTRELFF.

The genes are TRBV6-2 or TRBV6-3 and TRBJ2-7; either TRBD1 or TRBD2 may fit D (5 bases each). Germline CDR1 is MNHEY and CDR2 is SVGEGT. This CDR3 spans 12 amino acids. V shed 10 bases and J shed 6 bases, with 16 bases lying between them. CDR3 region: CATRGLGLEQYF. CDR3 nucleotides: TGTGCCACCCGAGGGCTGGGGCTCGAGCAGTACTTC.

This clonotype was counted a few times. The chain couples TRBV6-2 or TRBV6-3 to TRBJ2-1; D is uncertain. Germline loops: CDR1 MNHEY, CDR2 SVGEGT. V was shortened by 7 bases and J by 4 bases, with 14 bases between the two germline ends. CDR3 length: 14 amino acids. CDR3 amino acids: CASKDSQGYNEQFF. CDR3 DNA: TGTGCCAGCAAAGACTCCCAAGGGTACAATGAGCAGTTCTTC.

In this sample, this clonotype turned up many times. CDR3 sequence: CASSWPGGQVYGYTF. The CDR3 nucleotides read TGTGCCAGCAGTTGGCCTGGGGGACAGGTCTATGGCTACACCTTC. The rearrangement uses TRBV12-3 or TRBV12-4 and TRBJ1-2; 8 nucleotides match TRBD1. V dropped 4 bases and J dropped 4; count of bases not matched to a gene: 8. CDR3 length equals 15 residues.

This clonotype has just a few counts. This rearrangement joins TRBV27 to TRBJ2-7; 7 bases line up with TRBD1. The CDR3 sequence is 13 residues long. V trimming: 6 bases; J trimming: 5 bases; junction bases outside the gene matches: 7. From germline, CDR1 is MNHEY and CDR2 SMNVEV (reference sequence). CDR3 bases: TGTGCCAGCAGGTTCGTACAGGGGAACGAGCAGTACTTC. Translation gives CASRFVQGNEQYF.

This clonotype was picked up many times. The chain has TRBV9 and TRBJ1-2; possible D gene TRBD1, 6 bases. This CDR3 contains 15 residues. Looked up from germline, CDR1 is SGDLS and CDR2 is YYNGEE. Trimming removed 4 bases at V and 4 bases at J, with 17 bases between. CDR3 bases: TGTGCCAGCAGCACCCGGGACACACGTTTCTATGGCTACACCTTC. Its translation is CASSTRDTRFYGYTF.

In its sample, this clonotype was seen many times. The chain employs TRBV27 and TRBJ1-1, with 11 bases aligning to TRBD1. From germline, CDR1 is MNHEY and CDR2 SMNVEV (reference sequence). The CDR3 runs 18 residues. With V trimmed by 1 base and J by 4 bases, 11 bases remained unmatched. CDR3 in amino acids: CASSLFSIPGTGGTEAFF. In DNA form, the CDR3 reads TGTGCCAGCAGTTTATTTTCCATTCCCGGGACAGGGGGCACTGAAGCTTTCTTT.

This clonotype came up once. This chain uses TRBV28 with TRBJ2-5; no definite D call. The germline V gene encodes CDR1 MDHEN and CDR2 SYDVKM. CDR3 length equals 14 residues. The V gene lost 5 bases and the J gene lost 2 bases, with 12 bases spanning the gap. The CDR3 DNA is TGTGCCAGCAGTGCACGACTGATGCAAGAGACCCAGTACTTC. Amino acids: CASSARLMQETQYF.

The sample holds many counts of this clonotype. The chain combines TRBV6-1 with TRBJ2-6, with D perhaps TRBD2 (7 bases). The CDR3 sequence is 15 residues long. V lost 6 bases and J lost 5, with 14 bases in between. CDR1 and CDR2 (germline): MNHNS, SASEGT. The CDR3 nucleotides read TGTGCCAGCAGCCCCTCGGGGGGCCGGGCCAACGTCCTGACTTTC. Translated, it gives CASSPSGGRANVLTF.

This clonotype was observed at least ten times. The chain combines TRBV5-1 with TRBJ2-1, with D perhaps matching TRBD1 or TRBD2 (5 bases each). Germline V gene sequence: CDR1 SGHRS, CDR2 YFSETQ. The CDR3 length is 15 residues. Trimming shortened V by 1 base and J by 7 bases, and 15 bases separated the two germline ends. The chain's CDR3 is CASSLPRAAGNEQFF. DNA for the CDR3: TGCGCCAGCAGCTTGCCCAGGGCCGCGGGTAATGAGCAGTTCTTC.

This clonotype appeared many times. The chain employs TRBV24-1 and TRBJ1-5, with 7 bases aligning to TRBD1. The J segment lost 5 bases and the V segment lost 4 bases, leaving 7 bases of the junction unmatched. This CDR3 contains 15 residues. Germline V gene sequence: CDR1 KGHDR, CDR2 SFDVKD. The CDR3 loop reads CATSDPRGSDQPQHF. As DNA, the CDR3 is TGTGCCACCAGTGACCCCAGGGGGTCAGATCAGCCCCAGCATTTT.

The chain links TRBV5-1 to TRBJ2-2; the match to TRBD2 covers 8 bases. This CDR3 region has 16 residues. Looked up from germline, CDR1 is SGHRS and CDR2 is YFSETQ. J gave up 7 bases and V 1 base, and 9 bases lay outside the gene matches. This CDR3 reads CASSLNPAGVIGELFF. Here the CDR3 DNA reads TGCGCCAGCAGCTTGAATCCAGCGGGAGTTATCGGGGAGCTGTTTTTT.

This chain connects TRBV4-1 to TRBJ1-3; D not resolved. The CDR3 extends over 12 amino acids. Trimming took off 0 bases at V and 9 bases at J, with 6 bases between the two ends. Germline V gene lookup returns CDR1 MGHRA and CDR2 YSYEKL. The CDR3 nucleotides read TGCGCCAGCAGCCAAGATCTCGGCACCATATATTTT. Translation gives CASSQDLGTIYF.

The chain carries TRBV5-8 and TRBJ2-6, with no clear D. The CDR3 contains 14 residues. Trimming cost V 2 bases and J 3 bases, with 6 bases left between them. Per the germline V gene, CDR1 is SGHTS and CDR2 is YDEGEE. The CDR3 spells CASSLIHGANVLTF. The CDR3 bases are TGTGCCAGCAGCTTAATCCATGGGGCCAACGTCCTGACTTTC.

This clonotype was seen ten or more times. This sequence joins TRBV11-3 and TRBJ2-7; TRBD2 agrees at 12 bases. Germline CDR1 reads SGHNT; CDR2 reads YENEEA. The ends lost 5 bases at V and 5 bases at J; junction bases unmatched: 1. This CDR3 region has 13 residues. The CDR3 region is CASSRTSGNEQYF. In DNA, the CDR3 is TGTGCCAGCAGCCGGACTAGCGGGAACGAGCAGTACTTC.